This TCR beta chain was sequenced during a study of cytomegalovirus exposure and HLA in healthy donors. V trimming: 5 bases; J trimming: 2 bases; junction bases outside the gene matches: 5. CDR3 size: 14 residues. CDR1 MNHNS and CDR2 SASEGT come from the germline V gene. A remark on this clone: The antigen remains unidentified.

TCRdb keeps only in-frame clones here, not all; method: immunoSEQ multiplex PCR. Altogether roughly 190,000 clones are present, roughly 88% being singletons, with the ten largest covering over 1.3%. Donors came from a validation cohort of over 100 subjects, distinct from the first 666-subject cohort. Study observations and caveats: Most TCR sequences were seen very rarely across donors, but some public TCRs occurred in many. Subsequent analysis of the approximately 120 validation repertoires found a tendency for first-cohort TCR clusters to co-occur. There were a few CMV-associated chains whose specificity for CMV antigens was confirmed in vitro.

The origin of this receptor is a woman between 18 and 30 years old in good health and CMV-seronegative. The chain employs TRBV6-1 and TRBJ2-7, with 8 bases that match TRBD2. Sequenced: PBMCs. The DNA for the CDR3 is TGTGCCAGCAGTAGGACTAGCAGAGCCTACGAGCAGTACTTC. As protein: CASSRTSRAYEQYF.